Presented here are 17 T cell receptor beta chains from one specimen sequenced in a study of Ad26.COV2.S vaccination and SARS-CoV-2 variants. Treatment: around 19 received Ad26.COV2.S at low or high dose, single or two shots; 5 received placebo; per-sample allocation not given. Sampling was done on day 63 after the first vaccine or placebo injection. Sequencing was performed with immunoSEQ multiplex PCR; in TCRdb, only in-frame clones are kept and a portion is missing. The table includes about 330,000 clones, 90% detected once. The material sequenced was peripheral blood, taken in a trial of Ad26.COV2.S vaccine versus placebo. Receptors originate from a person between 18 and 65 years old who received the Ad26.COV2.S COVID-19 vaccine or a placebo.

This sequence joins TRBV7-6 and TRBJ2-7, with 10 bases matching TRBD2. Per germline, CDR1 SGHVS and CDR2 FNYEAQ. This CDR3 spans 14 amino acids. With V trimmed by 8 bases and J by 0 bases, 4 bases remained unmatched. The CDR3 sequence: CASLPSGGSYEQYF. In nucleotides, the CDR3 is TGTGCCAGCCTCCCTAGCGGGGGCTCCTACGAGCAGTACTTC.

The chain recombines TRBV7-2 with TRBJ2-7; D tentatively reads TRBD1 or TRBD2 (6 bases each). The germline V gene has CDR1 SGHTA and CDR2 FQGNSA. Trimming took off 2 bases at V and 5 bases at J, with 22 bases between the two ends. This CDR3 contains 17 residues. CDR3 sequence (DNA): TGTGCCAGCAGCTTAAGGGGAGGAGGGGGAGCAATACACGAGCAGTACTTC. It yields the protein CASSLRGGGGAIHEQYF.

The chain combines TRBV12-5 with TRBJ2-3; D unresolved. This CDR3 is built from 14 residues. Per germline, CDR1 LGHNT and CDR2 FRNRAP. V lost 0 bases, J lost 2 bases, and 6 bases lay in between. The CDR3 is CASGLVGVTDTQYF. The CDR3 DNA is TGTGCTAGTGGTTTGGTTGGGGTCACAGATACGCAGTATTTT. Filled out from reference TRBV12-5 and TRBJ2-3, the complete variable domain reads DARVTQTPRHKVTEMGQEVTMRCQPILGHNTVFWYRQTMMQGLELLAYFRNRAPLDDSGMPKDRFSAEMPDATLATLKIQPSEPRDSAVYFCASGLVGVTDTQYFGPGTRLTVL.

The V call is TRBV7-9, the J call TRBJ2-7; 10 bases line up with TRBD2. V lost 5 bases, J lost 4 bases, and 11 bases stayed unmatched. Germline V gives CDR1 SEHNR, CDR2 FQNEAQ (reference sequence). The CDR3 has 16 residues. The DNA of the CDR3 is TGTGCCAGCAGCCTAAGGACTAGCGGTTCTTATTACGAGCAGTACTTC. Translated, it gives CASSLRTSGSYYEQYF.

The gene calls are TRBV19 and TRBJ1-5, with 8 bases aligning to TRBD1. The V segment lost 8 bases and the J segment 3 bases; nucleotides outside the gene matches: 12. The CDR3 is 16 residues long. The germline V gene encodes CDR1 LNHDA and CDR2 SQIVND (reference sequence). The CDR3 sequence is CASDPRDRGLNQPQHF. The CDR3 coding sequence is TGTGCCAGTGACCCAAGAGACAGGGGACTCAATCAGCCCCAGCATTTT.

This chain links TRBV6-5 with TRBJ1-4; maybe TRBD1 (6 bases). Germline CDR1 MNHEY, CDR2 SVGAGI. The CDR3 runs 15 residues. Between the trimmed V and J ends, which lost 8 bases and 0 bases, there was a span of 13 bases. CDR3 nucleotide sequence: TGTGCCAGCCTTGACCACAGGGCAACTAATGAAAAACTGTTTTTT. Residues: CASLDHRATNEKLFF.

V usage is TRBV21-1 and J usage is TRBJ2-7; TRBD2, the table's D call, was not compared with the DNA. TRBV21-1 is tagged as a pseudogene. CDR3 size: 15 residues. CDR3 in amino acids: CASPPRTSGSYEQYV. The CDR3 DNA reads as TGTGCCAGCCCCCCAAGGACTAGCGGGAGTTACGAGCAGTACGTC.

This clone was seen a few times. V gene TRBV19 combines with J gene TRBJ1-5; D gene uncertain. The germline V and J ends were trimmed by 2 bases and 0 bases, with 11 bases remaining between them. The germline CDR1 and CDR2 sequences are LNHDA and SQIVND (reference sequence). The CDR3 length is 16 residues. The CDR3 here is CASSITVSYSNQPQHF. The CDR3 DNA reads as TGTGCCAGTAGTATAACAGTCAGCTATAGCAATCAGCCCCAGCATTTT.

The chain has TRBV11-2 and TRBJ2-3; 10 nucleotides match TRBD2. Germline loops: CDR1 SGHAT, CDR2 FQNNGV. The CDR3 consists of 17 residues. The trim removed 3 bases at V and 1 base at J, leaving 7 bases unmatched. The CDR3 coding sequence is TGTGCCAGCAGCTTCCTAGCGGGGGCGTCGGGCACAGATACGCAGTATTTT. Its protein is CASSFLAGASGTDTQYF.

This chain connects TRBV6-2 or TRBV6-3 to TRBJ1-3, with D possibly TRBD1 on 6 matching bases. The CDR3 is 15 residues long. The V gene lost 3 bases and the J gene lost 3 bases, with 12 bases spanning the gap. Germline V lookup: CDR1 MNHEY, CDR2 SVGEGT. The CDR3 bases are TGTGCCAGCAGTTATTCGACAGGCAGTGGAAACACCATATATTTT. This translates into CASSYSTGSGNTIYF.

This chain uses TRBV6-2 or TRBV6-3 with TRBJ1-2, with D possibly being TRBD1 (5 bases). This CDR3 contains 16 residues. CDR1 and CDR2 (germline): MNHEY, SVGEGT. V was cut by 3 bases and J by 2 bases, with 16 bases left in between. The CDR3 here is CASSYFFGTDNYGYTF. CDR3 DNA: TGTGCCAGCAGTTATTTTTTCGGGACCGACAACTATGGCTACACCTTC.

The V call is TRBV6-6, the J call TRBJ1-1; possible D gene TRBD1, 6 bases. The V gene lost 6 bases and the J gene lost 1 base, with 9 bases spanning the gap. The CDR3 runs to 13 residues. Germline CDR1 MNHNY, CDR2 SVGAGI (reference sequence). CDR3 protein: CASRRQANTEAFF. The CDR3 bases are TGTGCCAGCAGACGACAGGCGAACACTGAAGCTTTCTTT.

The rearrangement uses TRBV7-7 and TRBJ1-5; TRBD1 might be the D (6 bases). V was clipped by 4 bases and J by 3 bases, with 16 bases between them. CDR1 is SSHAT and CDR2 is FNYEAQ in the germline V gene (reference sequence). The CDR3 has 16 amino acids. In DNA form, the CDR3 reads TGTGCCAGCAGCTCAACCACCCACAGGGCCAATCAGCCCCAGCATTTT. Its translation: CASSSTTHRANQPQHF. Combining the CDR3 with reference TRBV7-7 and TRBJ1-5 gives the whole variable domain GAGVSQSPRYKVTKRGQDVTLRCDPISSHATLYWYQQALGQGPEFLTYFNYEAQPDKSGLPSDRFSAERPEGSISTLTIQRTEQRDSAMYRCASSSTTHRANQPQHFGDGTRLSIL.

The CDR3 protein is CSANPTPEAFF. The CDR3 nucleotides read TGCAGTGCCAACCCTACCCCTGAAGCTTTCTTT. The rearrangement joins TRBV20-1 to TRBJ1-1; D is unclear. Trimming removed 6 bases at V and 6 bases at J, with 11 bases between. Per germline, CDR1 DFQATT and CDR2 SNEGSKA (reference sequence). CDR3 length: 11 amino acids.

V and J are TRBV3-1 (or the pseudogene TRBV3-2) and TRBJ2-1; 9 bases align to TRBD2. From germline, CDR1 is LGHDT and CDR2 YNNKEL (reference sequence). This CDR3 contains 16 residues. The junction had 6 bases not matched to a gene; V was cut back by 0 bases and J by 6 bases. The CDR3 nucleotides are TGTGCCAGCAGCCAAGATGCACTAGCGGGCGTCAATGAGCAGTTCTTC. Translation: CASSQDALAGVNEQFF.

In the case of this clone: Other DNA sequences in the sample encode the same CDR3. The CDR3 region has the DNA TGTGCCAGCAGCTTAGGTGCTGGGGAGCTGTTTTTT. It yields the protein CASSLGAGELFF. The chain is built from TRBV5-4 and TRBJ2-2, with D uncertain. Germline V gene sequence: CDR1 SGHNT, CDR2 YYREEE (reference sequence). The CDR3 loop spans 12 amino acids. Trimming removed 2 bases from V and 8 bases from J, with 7 bases in between.

This chain connects TRBV5-1 to TRBJ2-5; tentatively, D is TRBD1 or TRBD2 (5 bases each). Between the trimmed V and J ends, which lost 0 bases and 5 bases, there was a span of 17 bases. The CDR3 is made up of 16 amino acids. The germline V gene has CDR1 SGHRS and CDR2 YFSETQ. The CDR3 region is CASSLVPGRKWETQYF. Written as DNA, the CDR3 is TGCGCCAGCAGCTTGGTACCGGGACGAAAGTGGGAGACCCAGTACTTC.